The clone carrying this T cell receptor (beta chain) was found many times. What it recognizes is unknown. This specimen comes from a study of T cells in Graves' hyperthyroidism and ophthalmopathy. Across the whole study: The blood sample was taken at first diagnosis, before treatment began.

Using RNA transcripts as the source, TCR beta CDR3 regions were amplified. The HTBI primer set drove a first-round RT-PCR of the TCR CDR3. Using its own MiXCR run on the multiplex PCR reads, TCRdb lists one record per CDR3 protein. The repertoire holds 450,000 to 550,000 distinct CDR3 sequences, with around a quarter as singletons. The study's findings and limits: Peripheral blood also featured most of the thyroid clonotypes expanded above 0.001.

The study based diagnoses on clinical symptoms, serum thyroxine and TRAb, thyroid ultrasound and orbital computed tomography. Germline V gives CDR1 LGHNA, CDR2 YNFKEQ. Trimming cost V 3 bases and J 4 bases; bases outside gene matches: 2. There are 13 residues in the CDR3. Sequenced: blood. The chain links TRBV4-2 to TRBJ2-5; 7 positions agree with TRBD1. The receptor comes from a woman aged 30 to 39 with Graves' ophthalmopathy. The CDR3 DNA is TGTGCCAGCAGCCACACAGGGGCAGAGACCCAGTACTTC. It translates to CASSHTGAETQYF.